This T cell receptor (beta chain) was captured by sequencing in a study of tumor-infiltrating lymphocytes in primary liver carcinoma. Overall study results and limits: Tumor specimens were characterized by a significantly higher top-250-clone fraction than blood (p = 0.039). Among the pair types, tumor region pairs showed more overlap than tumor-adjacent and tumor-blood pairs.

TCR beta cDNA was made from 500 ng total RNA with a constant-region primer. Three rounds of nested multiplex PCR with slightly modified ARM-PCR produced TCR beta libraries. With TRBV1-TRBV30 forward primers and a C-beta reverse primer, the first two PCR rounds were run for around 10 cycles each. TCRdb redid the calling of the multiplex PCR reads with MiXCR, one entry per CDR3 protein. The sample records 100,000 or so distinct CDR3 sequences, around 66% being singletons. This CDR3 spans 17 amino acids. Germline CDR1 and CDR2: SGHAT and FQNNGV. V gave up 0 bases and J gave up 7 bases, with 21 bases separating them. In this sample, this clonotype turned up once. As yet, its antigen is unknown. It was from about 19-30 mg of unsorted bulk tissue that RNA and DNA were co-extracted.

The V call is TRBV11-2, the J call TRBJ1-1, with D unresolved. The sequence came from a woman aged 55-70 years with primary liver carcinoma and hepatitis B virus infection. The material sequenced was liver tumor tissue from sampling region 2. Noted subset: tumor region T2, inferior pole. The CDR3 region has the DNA TGTGCCAGCAGCTTAGATAAAATTAAGGTAGCGCTGGGTGAAGCTTTCTTT. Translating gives CASSLDKIKVALGEAFF.